This section outlines one T cell receptor (beta chain) sequence together with its context. Its antigen is currently unknown. The treatment was: roughly 11-day PBMC culture with coronavirus spike peptide pools or control peptides (ViraFEST assay). The study sequenced cultured CD4+ T cell DNA using the Oncomine TCR Beta short-read assay. TCRdb reanalysed the PCR reads using MiXCR and keeps one entry per CDR3 protein. This sample yields around 16,000 distinct CDR3 sequences, of which around 68% are seen a single time; over 15% belongs to the top ten. CDR3 length: 13 residues. The germline CDR1 and CDR2 sequences are MNHEY and SMNVEV (reference sequence). The germline V and J ends were trimmed by 5 bases and 2 bases, with 7 bases remaining between them. This sample is part of a study of vaccination and CD4 T cells after COVID-19. Study outcomes and limitations: The appearance of a median approximately 85% of reactive clones in convalescent patients occurred only post-vaccination.

This rearrangement joins TRBV27 to TRBJ1-3; D is uncertain. Sequencing was performed on CD4+ T cells from blood, cultured in vitro. This clonotype was sampled from a human donor who had recovered from COVID-19. The DNA of the CDR3 is TGTGCCAGCAGTCTCAATACTGGAAACACCATATATTTT. This sequence encodes CASSLNTGNTIYF.